This T cell receptor beta chain was documented in a study of post-analysis software for immune sequencing data. Incorporated into the TCR beta cDNA libraries were unique molecular identifiers, which served to reduce PCR and sequencing biases. One entry per CDR3 protein results from TCRdb running MiXCR on the PCR reads. The table records 350,000 to 500,000 distinct CDR3 sequences, approximately 38% of them present only once. This clonotype was counted between two and nine times. Its target is not known. Germline assignment: CDR1 SGHRS and CDR2 YFSETQ. The V and J ends lost 1 base and 3 bases, in that order; junction bases with no gene match: 8. CDR3 length: 16 residues. Findings and limits, study-wide: Higher frequency in patients than in controls was seen for roughly five TRBV segments, with TRBV5-6, TRBV5-1 and TRBV20-1 among them.

The sequenced sample was blood. This TCR was sampled from a girl aged 2-10 years with multiple sclerosis. The chain carries TRBV5-1 and TRBJ2-3; TRBD1 aligns across 7 bases. CDR3 DNA: TGCGCCAGCAGCTTGATGCTGGACAGGCGTACAGATACGCAGTATTTT. Translated: CASSLMLDRRTDTQYF.